The next 30 T cell receptor beta chains were all read from a single sample in a study of blood T cell repertoires in COVID-19. The repertoire was sequenced with immunoSEQ multiplex PCR; TCRdb's copy has only in-frame clones and lacks some. The data show about 220,000 clones, roughly 80% seen once. Sequencing was carried out using PBMCs or T cells enriched from blood (not recorded which). The receptors were gathered from a woman in her thirties or forties with acute COVID-19.

J is TRBJ2-5 and V is TRBV5-1; possibly TRBD2 for D (5 bases). This CDR3 spans 14 amino acids. Germline V gene data show CDR1 as SGHRS and CDR2 as YFSETQ. V lost 3 bases and J lost 5, with 14 bases in between. CDR3 sequence: CASSSAVRGETQYF. In DNA, the CDR3 is TGCGCCAGCAGCTCAGCGGTGAGAGGGGAGACCCAGTACTTC.

The rearrangement links TRBV15 to TRBJ2-7; 8 bases align to TRBD2. Germline values: CDR1 LNHNV, CDR2 YYDKDF (reference sequence). J gave up 0 bases and V 3 bases, and 7 bases lay outside the gene matches. The CDR3 loop spans 16 amino acids. The CDR3 is CATSSHTGGSSYEQYF. The CDR3 DNA reads TGTGCCACCAGCAGTCATACGGGAGGGTCCTCCTACGAGCAGTACTTC.

This rearrangement joins TRBV2 to TRBJ1-1; 9 bases are a match to TRBD1. The germline V gene encodes CDR1 SNHLY and CDR2 FYNNEI. The J segment lost 10 bases and the V segment lost 8 bases, leaving 11 bases of the junction unmatched. The CDR3 has 13 residues. The CDR3 sequence is CASLRTGAPGAFF. CDR3 coding DNA: TGTGCCAGCCTTCGGACAGGGGCTCCGGGAGCTTTCTTT.

The V call is TRBV5-6, the J call TRBJ2-1; D call uncertain. In germline, CDR1 is SGHDT, CDR2 YYEEEE. The CDR3 covers 12 residues. V was trimmed by 2 bases and J by 7 bases, leaving 7 bases between them. CDR3 bases: TGTGCCAGCAGCTTTAACAGAAATGAGCAGTTCTTC. Translation: CASSFNRNEQFF.

The rearrangement joins TRBV19 to TRBJ2-7, with TRBD1 matching 7 bases. From germline, CDR1 is LNHDA and CDR2 SQIVND (reference sequence). The CDR3 is 16 residues long. J was trimmed by 0 bases and V by 5 bases; bases with no gene match: 10. CDR3 nucleotide sequence: TGTGCCAGTAGTCCAAATGGACGACAGGGCTCCTACGAGCAGTACTTC. Amino acid sequence: CASSPNGRQGSYEQYF. Full variable domain (rest looked up from reference TRBV19 and TRBJ2-7): DGGITQSPKYLFRKEGQNVTLSCEQNLNHDAMYWYRQDPGQGLRLIYYSQIVNDFQKGDIAEGYSVSREKKESFPLTVTSAQKNPTAFYLCASSPNGRQGSYEQYFGPGTRLTVT.

The chain is built from TRBV3-1 (or the pseudogene TRBV3-2) and TRBJ2-1, with 11 nucleotides matching TRBD2. The CDR3 has 16 amino acids. Losses at the gene ends were 4 bases for V and 8 bases for J; bases not matched to a gene: 10. CDR1 and CDR2 (germline): LGHDT, YNNKEL (reference sequence). CDR3 loop: CASSPLIAGGRYEQFF. CDR3 nucleotides: TGTGCCAGCAGCCCCCTGATAGCGGGAGGGCGTTATGAGCAGTTCTTC.

The J gene is TRBJ2-1, the V gene TRBV19, with 16 nucleotides matching TRBD2. Germline V gene sequence: CDR1 LNHDA, CDR2 SQIVND (reference sequence). The CDR3 spans 17 residues. Trimming cost V 5 bases and J 7 bases; bases outside gene matches: 8. Here the CDR3 DNA reads TGTGCCAGTAGTCTTACCGGGACTAGCGGGAGGGTGAATGAGCAGTTCTTC. Translation gives CASSLTGTSGRVNEQFF.

The chain is built from TRBV6-1 and TRBJ1-5, with unresolved D. The germline gives CDR1 MNHNS, CDR2 SASEGT. V lost 7 bases and J lost 3, with 25 bases in between. The CDR3 is made up of 18 amino acids. CDR3 protein: CASTESVGGLLANQPQHF. The CDR3 nucleotides read TGTGCCAGCACTGAGTCCGTCGGTGGACTTCTAGCCAATCAGCCCCAGCATTTT.

This clone was seen a handful of times. This chain links TRBV24-1 with TRBJ1-2, with D unresolved. CDR1 is KGHDR and CDR2 is SFDVKD in the germline V gene. With 4 bases removed from V and 2 bases from J, the gap between germline ends came to 7 bases. The CDR3 loop spans 13 amino acids. CDR3 loop: CATSERENYGYTF. The CDR3 bases are TGTGCCACCAGTGAGAGGGAAAACTATGGCTACACCTTC.

The CDR3 bases are TGTGCCAGCGCCAGGGGGCGCGGGTACGAGCAGTACTTC. Translating gives CASARGRGYEQYF. This chain connects TRBV27 to TRBJ2-7; 8 bases agree with TRBD1. The CDR3 covers 13 residues. CDR1 is MNHEY, CDR2 SMNVEV, per germline (reference sequence). The V gene end was trimmed by 8 bases and the J gene end by 4 bases; junction bases not matched to a gene: 7.

The genes are TRBV18 and TRBJ2-7; 7 nucleotides agree with TRBD2. The CDR3 is made up of 15 amino acids. V dropped 0 bases and J dropped 3; count of bases not matched to a gene: 5. The germline V gene has CDR1 KGHSH and CDR2 LQKENI. Here the CDR3 reads CASSPPSLADYEQYF. The CDR3 DNA sequence: TGTGCCAGCTCACCACCAAGCCTAGCGGACTACGAGCAGTACTTC.

The V and J genes are TRBV3-1 (or the pseudogene TRBV3-2) and TRBJ2-1; perhaps TRBD2 as D (6 bases). In germline, CDR1 is LGHDT, CDR2 YNNKEL (reference sequence). The CDR3 covers 15 residues. The V end lost 4 bases, the J end lost 8 bases, and 18 bases lay between the germline ends. The CDR3, as DNA: TGTGCCAGCAGCCGACCCCGGGACTCCTTGTATGAGCAGTTCTTC. Translated, it gives CASSRPRDSLYEQFF.

The chain combines TRBV2 with TRBJ1-2, with D perhaps TRBD1 (6 bases). CDR1 and CDR2 (germline): SNHLY, FYNNEI. This CDR3 is 12 amino acids long. V lost 3 bases and J lost 4, with 6 bases in between. The CDR3 region is CASSDRGYGYTF. CDR3 nucleotides: TGTGCCAGCAGTGACAGGGGCTATGGCTACACCTTC. Drawing the rest from reference TRBV2 and TRBJ1-2, the complete variable domain is EPEVTQTPSHQVTQMGQEVILRCVPISNHLYFYWYRQILGQKVEFLVSFYNNEISEKSEIFDDQFSVERPDGSNFTLKIRSTKLEDSAMYFCASSDRGYGYTFGSGTRLTVV.

The chain uses TRBV13 and TRBJ1-2; TRBD1 matches 9 bases. V was pared by 5 bases and J by 1 base, with 5 bases of the junction left unmatched. The CDR3 totals 15 residues. Germline lookup yields CDR1 PRHDT and CDR2 FYEKMQ (reference sequence). CDR3 residues: CASSAGQGLNYGYTF. The DNA of the CDR3 is TGTGCCAGCAGCGCGGGACAGGGCCTTAACTATGGCTACACCTTC.

CDR3 sequence: CASSIPRLDSINQPQHF. For the CDR3, the DNA is TGTGCCAGCAGCATCCCGAGGCTGGACAGTATAAATCAGCCCCAGCATTTT. The chain links TRBV5-8 to TRBJ1-5; TRBD1 might be the D (6 bases). Germline CDR1 is SGHTS and CDR2 is YDEGEE. The CDR3 has 17 residues. The V end lost 4 bases, the J end lost 4 bases, and 21 bases lay between the germline ends.

The genes are TRBV30 and TRBJ1-2; D is perhaps TRBD1 (6 bases). CDR3 length: 14 residues. Germline V CDR1 and CDR2: GTSNPN, SVGIG (reference sequence). V was pared by 8 bases and J by 8 bases, with 24 bases between. The CDR3 DNA sequence: TGTGCCCAAACCCAACAGGGTCCTTTTGGCGGCTACACCTTC. Translation gives CAQTQQGPFGGYTF.

This chain uses TRBV4-1 with TRBJ1-6; maybe TRBD1 (5 bases). Germline V CDR1 and CDR2: MGHRA, YSYEKL. The CDR3 runs 16 residues. V dropped 4 bases and J dropped 4 bases, with 14 bases sitting between them. The DNA for the CDR3 is TGCGCCAGCAGCCCTCAGGGACTCCTTTATAATTCACCCCTCCACTTT. Its protein is CASSPQGLLYNSPLHF.

The rearrangement joins TRBV7-2 to TRBJ2-4, with 7 bases that match TRBD1. The CDR3 consists of 17 residues. V dropped 4 bases and J dropped 2; count of bases not matched to a gene: 11. Germline V gives CDR1 SGHTA, CDR2 FQGNSA. The CDR3 DNA is TGTGCCAGCAGCTCCCCCCCCGACAGGGCCCCCAAAAACATTCAGTACTTC. This encodes CASSSPPDRAPKNIQYF.

This clone was seen a few times. The chain links TRBV6-6 to TRBJ2-1; tentative D call: TRBD1 (6 bases). There are 14 residues in the CDR3. Trimming cost V 6 bases and J 3 bases, with 12 bases left between them. From germline, CDR1 is MNHNY and CDR2 SVGAGI (reference sequence). CDR3 sequence: CASRPGQYYNEQFF. CDR3 nucleotide sequence: TGTGCCAGCAGGCCGGGACAATACTACAATGAGCAGTTCTTC.

The V and J genes are TRBV7-9 and TRBJ2-1, with D perhaps TRBD1 (5 bases). The CDR3 spans 15 residues. V lost 3 bases to trimming and J lost 0 bases, with 9 bases between them. In germline, CDR1 is SEHNR, CDR2 FQNEAQ (reference sequence). CDR3: CASSLRQSSYNEQFF. The CDR3 DNA sequence: TGTGCCAGCAGCTTGAGACAGAGCTCCTACAATGAGCAGTTCTTC.

V gene TRBV10-1 combines with J gene TRBJ1-1; TRBD1 matches at 8 bases. The V gene end was trimmed by 2 bases and the J gene end by 4 bases; junction bases not matched to a gene: 3. The CDR3 is made up of 14 amino acids. In germline, CDR1 is WNHNN, CDR2 SYGVQD (reference sequence). DNA for the CDR3: TGCGCCAGCAGTGAGGGACAGGGAAGCACTGAAGCTTTCTTT. Translating it yields CASSEGQGSTEAFF.

The chain links TRBV29-1 to TRBJ1-2; D is undetermined. The V gene lost 4 bases and the J gene lost 5 bases, with 17 bases spanning the gap. The CDR3 is 14 residues long. Germline lookup yields CDR1 SQVTM and CDR2 ANQGSEA. The CDR3 loop reads CSVVQPGDGYGYTF. The CDR3 DNA follows: TGCAGCGTTGTGCAGCCGGGAGATGGGTATGGCTACACCTTC.

This clone was seen a single time. This chain uses TRBV6-2 or TRBV6-3 with TRBJ2-7; TRBD1 aligns across 10 bases. The CDR3 contains 16 residues. The V gene's germline CDR1 is MNHEY and CDR2 SVGEGT. Germline trimming cut 7 bases from V and 7 bases from J; bases unmatched to any gene: 16. The CDR3 sequence: CASTPNRDRGVREQYF. The CDR3 DNA sequence: TGTGCCAGCACCCCTAACCGGGACAGGGGAGTTCGGGAGCAGTACTTC.

V is TRBV11-2 and J is TRBJ2-1; 8 nucleotides agree with TRBD2. The germline gives CDR1 SGHAT, CDR2 FQNNGV. Trimming took 4 bases from V and 0 from J; bases not matched to a gene: 8. The CDR3 has 17 residues. The DNA for the CDR3 is TGTGCCAGCAGCTACTCTAGCGGGTTTAGCTCCTACAATGAGCAGTTCTTC. Its protein product is CASSYSSGFSSYNEQFF.

This chain joins TRBV2 and TRBJ2-7; TRBD2 is a possible D gene (6 bases). The CDR3 covers 16 residues. CDR1 is SNHLY, CDR2 FYNNEI, per germline. V lost 0 bases to trimming and J lost 0 bases, with 12 bases between them. Here the CDR3 reads CASSEAAVAVSYEQYF. CDR3 nucleotide sequence: TGTGCCAGCAGTGAAGCTGCGGTAGCGGTCTCCTACGAGCAGTACTTC.

The gene calls are TRBV7-6 and TRBJ2-1; 15 bases are shared with TRBD2. This CDR3 has 19 residues. Germline CDR1 is SGHVS and CDR2 is FNYEAQ. Trimming took 5 bases from V and 0 from J; bases not matched to a gene: 8. The CDR3 nucleotides are TGTGCCAGCAGCGGGGGCGGACTAGCGGGAGGGAGCTCCTACAATGAGCAGTTCTTC. Translated, it gives CASSGGGLAGGSSYNEQFF.

DNA of the CDR3: TGTGCCTGGACCCCCGGGAGACAGGGGAACACTGAAGCTTTCTTT. Translating it yields CAWTPGRQGNTEAFF. The V gene is TRBV30, the J gene TRBJ1-1; 7 bases are shared with TRBD1. V was clipped by 4 bases and J by 1 base; unmatched bases: 9. The germline CDR1 and CDR2 sequences are GTSNPN and SVGIG (reference sequence). This CDR3 contains 15 residues.

The genes are TRBV5-6 and TRBJ2-1; D perhaps matches TRBD1 (6 bases). The CDR3 extends over 14 amino acids. V was pared by 10 bases and J by 3 bases, with 17 bases between. Germline lookup yields CDR1 SGHDT and CDR2 YYEEEE. The CDR3 reads CAVTGNLNYNEQFF. The CDR3 region has the DNA TGTGCCGTCACAGGGAACTTAAACTACAATGAGCAGTTCTTC. The complete variable domain, with remaining parts taken from reference TRBV5-6 and TRBJ2-1, reads DAGVTQSPTHLIKTRGQQVTLRCSPKSGHDTVSWYQQALGQGPQFIFQYYEEEERQRGNFPDRFSGHQFPNYSSELNVNALLLGDSALYLCAVTGNLNYNEQFFGPGTRLTVL.

This chain uses TRBV7-8 with TRBJ1-5; no firm D call. V gave up 1 base and J gave up 4 bases, with 5 bases separating them. There are 13 residues in the CDR3. CDR1 is SGHVS and CDR2 is FQNEAQ in the germline V gene. The CDR3 reads CASSLVRNQPQHF. DNA for the CDR3: TGTGCCAGCAGCTTAGTCAGGAATCAGCCCCAGCATTTT.

The chain has TRBV7-9 and TRBJ1-2, with a weak D call TRBD1 (5 bases). This CDR3 has 14 residues. Trimming took off 1 base at V and 2 bases at J, with 8 bases between the two ends. CDR1 and CDR2 (germline): SEHNR, FQNEAQ (reference sequence). CDR3 nucleotides: TGTGCCAGCAGCTTAGGACAGAACAACTATGGCTACACCTTC. The encoded protein is CASSLGQNNYGYTF.